These 28 T cell receptor beta chains were all obtained from the same sample, sequenced in a study of blood T cell repertoires in COVID-19. Some clones are missing from TCRdb's copy, which holds only in-frame ones; the method was immunoSEQ multiplex PCR. The sample includes 350,000 to 550,000 clones, roughly 90% seen only once; the top ten take approximately 4.3%. Sequencing was performed on peripheral blood. The receptors shown here come from a woman in her thirties with acute or convalescent COVID-19.

The chain combines TRBV5-5 with TRBJ2-7; tentative D call: TRBD2 (5 bases). This CDR3 has 13 amino acids. V was pared by 6 bases and J by 3 bases, with 13 bases between. Germline CDR1 is SGHKS and CDR2 is YYEKEE (reference sequence). This chain's CDR3 is CASTGIGGYEQYF. The CDR3, as DNA: TGTGCCAGCACCGGAATAGGAGGCTACGAGCAGTACTTC. The complete variable domain, with remaining parts taken from reference TRBV5-5 and TRBJ2-7, reads DAGVTQSPTHLIKTRGQQVTLRCSPISGHKSVSWYQQVLGQGPQFIFQYYEKEERGRGNFPDRFSARQFPNYSSELNVNALLLGDSALYLCASTGIGGYEQYFGPGTRLTVT.

The chain joins TRBV30 to TRBJ1-4; D might be TRBD1 (5 bases). The CDR3 has 15 residues. V was shortened by 0 bases and J by 7 bases, with 15 bases between the two germline ends. Looked up from germline, CDR1 is GTSNPN and CDR2 is SVGIG (reference sequence). CDR3 nucleotide sequence: TGTGCCTGGAGTGTTGCGCGGGGGGTAACTGAAAAACTGTTTTTT. Encoded protein: CAWSVARGVTEKLFF.

This chain connects TRBV3-1 (or the pseudogene TRBV3-2) to TRBJ1-4; D possibly corresponds to TRBD1 (6 bases). The CDR3 extends over 14 amino acids. V shed 4 bases and J shed 1 base, with 7 bases lying between them. Per the germline V gene, CDR1 is LGHDT and CDR2 is YNNKEL (reference sequence). CDR3 in DNA: TGTGCCAGCAGCCTCAGGGGAACTAATGAAAAACTGTTTTTT. Translation: CASSLRGTNEKLFF.

Note on this clone: The identical CDR3 is also encoded by other nucleotide sequences in the sample. The chain recombines TRBV28 with TRBJ1-2, with D unresolved. Trimming stripped 5 bases from V and 2 bases from J, with 9 bases between. Germline V gene sequence: CDR1 MDHEN, CDR2 SYDVKM. The CDR3 is made up of 13 amino acids. CDR3 DNA: TGTGCCAGCAGTCCACCGGGAAACTATGGCTACACCTTC. Its translation: CASSPPGNYGYTF.

This chain uses TRBV2 with TRBJ2-1, with TRBD1 matching 11 bases. CDR3 length: 15 amino acids. The V segment lost 1 base and the J segment 6 bases; nucleotides outside the gene matches: 2. The V gene's germline CDR1 is SNHLY and CDR2 FYNNEI. DNA for the CDR3: TGTGCCAGCAGTGAAGAGGGACAGGGGGGCAATGAGCAGTTCTTC. Amino acid sequence: CASSEEGQGGNEQFF. The full variable domain, with the rest looked up from reference TRBV2 and TRBJ2-1, is EPEVTQTPSHQVTQMGQEVILRCVPISNHLYFYWYRQILGQKVEFLVSFYNNEISEKSEIFDDQFSVERPDGSNFTLKIRSTKLEDSAMYFCASSEEGQGGNEQFFGPGTRLTVL.

The genes are TRBV28 and TRBJ2-2; the D gene is possibly TRBD1 (6 bases). The V and J ends lost 4 bases and 0 bases respectively, with 12 bases between them. The CDR3 loop spans 16 amino acids. The germline V gene has CDR1 MDHEN and CDR2 SYDVKM. CDR3 bases: TGTGCCAGCAGTTCAGGGGCCATACCGAACACCGGGGAGCTGTTTTTT. Its translation is CASSSGAIPNTGELFF.

The chain combines TRBV5-1 with TRBJ2-7, with unresolved D. CDR1 and CDR2 from the germline V gene are SGHRS and YFSETQ. With 2 bases removed from V and 4 bases from J, the gap between germline ends came to 10 bases. The CDR3 runs to 13 residues. The CDR3 nucleotides are TGCGCCAGCAGCTTCGGAGCGAGGTACGAGCAGTACTTC. This gives the protein CASSFGARYEQYF.

This sequence joins TRBV28 and TRBJ1-5; 9 bases map to TRBD1. This CDR3 has 15 residues. Germline CDR1 reads MDHEN; CDR2 reads SYDVKM. With V trimmed by 6 bases and J by 6 bases, 9 bases remained unmatched. Here the CDR3 DNA reads TGTGCCAGCAGGATACAGGGGGCGAAGATTCAGCCCCAGCATTTT. Protein product: CASRIQGAKIQPQHF.

The chain recombines TRBV7-9 with TRBJ1-1; the D gene is possibly TRBD1 (6 bases). CDR3 length: 16 residues. From germline, CDR1 is SEHNR and CDR2 FQNEAQ (reference sequence). V dropped 1 base and J dropped 5 bases, with 17 bases sitting between them. This chain's CDR3 is CASSLVTFRGLTEAFF. The CDR3, as DNA: TGTGCCAGCAGCTTAGTCACCTTCAGGGGCTTGACTGAAGCTTTCTTT.

Details on this clone: Mismatch with germline at one junction end may stem from a read error. The chain joins TRBV14 to TRBJ2-1; D is unresolved. This CDR3 contains 11 residues. Germline V gene sequence: CDR1 SGHDN, CDR2 FVKESK. CDR3 bases: TGTGCCAGCAGAGGATACAGTGAGCAGTTCTTC. It translates to CASRGYSEQFF.

The chain links TRBV5-6 to TRBJ1-4; D gene unclear. V was cut by 2 bases and J by 8 bases, with 13 bases left in between. Germline V gives CDR1 SGHDT, CDR2 YYEEEE. The CDR3 is 14 amino acids. CDR3 nucleotides: TGTGCCAGCAGCTTTTCAGCAGGAAGAGAAAAACTGTTTTTT. It codes for CASSFSAGREKLFF.

This clone was seen once. The genes are TRBV3-1 (or the pseudogene TRBV3-2) and TRBJ2-1; 10 bases agree with TRBD1. This CDR3 contains 16 residues. Germline V CDR1 and CDR2: LGHDT, YNNKEL (reference sequence). V was clipped by 1 base and J by 4 bases; unmatched bases: 4. The CDR3 protein is CASSQVRTGGYNEQFF. CDR3 DNA sequence: TGTGCCAGCAGCCAAGTACGGACAGGGGGGTACAATGAGCAGTTCTTC.

This clone was observed a single time. The chain has TRBV5-1 and TRBJ1-2; 9 bases match TRBD1. Germline V lookup: CDR1 SGHRS, CDR2 YFSETQ. The CDR3 has 13 residues. V dropped 4 bases and J dropped 7; count of bases not matched to a gene: 5. This CDR3 is CASSPDRGAGYTF. Here the CDR3 DNA reads TGCGCCAGCAGCCCCGACAGGGGGGCTGGCTACACCTTC.

This clone was counted a single time. The V call is TRBV5-5, the J call TRBJ2-7; D possibly corresponds to TRBD2 (5 bases). Trimming shortened V by 2 bases and J by 3 bases, and 18 bases separated the two germline ends. CDR3 size: 16 residues. Germline CDR1 SGHKS, CDR2 YYEKEE (reference sequence). CDR3 DNA sequence: TGTGCCAGCAGCTTCCTACTGACTACTTCAAACTACGAGCAGTACTTC. It codes for CASSFLLTTSNYEQYF. The whole variable domain, filled in from reference TRBV5-5 and TRBJ2-7, reads DAGVTQSPTHLIKTRGQQVTLRCSPISGHKSVSWYQQVLGQGPQFIFQYYEKEERGRGNFPDRFSARQFPNYSSELNVNALLLGDSALYLCASSFLLTTSNYEQYFGPGTRLTVT.

The genes are TRBV7-9 and TRBJ1-1; D remains ambiguous. CDR1 is SEHNR, CDR2 FQNEAQ, per germline (reference sequence). V lost 8 bases, J lost 0 bases, and 19 bases lay in between. The CDR3 sequence is 16 residues long. The CDR3 region has the DNA TGTGCCAGCGCCGGGAGGACTGAAAACATGAACACTGAAGCTTTCTTT. Amino acid sequence: CASAGRTENMNTEAFF.

Here the CDR3 reads CASSPPGQAGDTQYF. The CDR3 DNA is TGCGCCAGCAGCCCACCGGGACAGGCTGGAGATACGCAGTATTTT. V is TRBV5-1 and J is TRBJ2-3, with 8 bases that match TRBD1. This CDR3 has 15 residues. Germline-derived CDR1 and CDR2 are SGHRS and YFSETQ. V was pared by 4 bases and J by 5 bases, with 9 bases of the junction left unmatched. Full variable domain (outside the CDR3, taken from reference TRBV5-1 and TRBJ2-3): KAGVTQTPRYLIKTRGQQVTLSCSPISGHRSVSWYQQTPGQGLQFLFEYFSETQRNKGNFPGRFSGRQFSNSRSEMNVSTLELGDSALYLCASSPPGQAGDTQYFGPGTRLTVL.

This clone has just one count. The chain is built from TRBV7-6 and TRBJ2-3, with D tentatively TRBD2 (7 bases). From germline, CDR1 is SGHVS and CDR2 FNYEAQ. The CDR3 totals 16 residues. V lost 0 bases to trimming and J lost 1 base, with 11 bases between them. The DNA for the CDR3 is TGTGCCAGCAGCTTAGCTGGGGGGGCCCGCACAGATACGCAGTATTTT. It yields the protein CASSLAGGARTDTQYF.

This clone has at least ten counts. Germline is not matched at one junction end, which may reflect a read error. This sequence joins TRBV28 and TRBJ2-7; perhaps TRBD1 as D (5 bases). The CDR3 is 13 amino acids. Germline-derived CDR1 and CDR2 are MDHEN and SYDVKM. The CDR3 loop is CASSFRSNPQQGF. CDR3 in DNA: TGTGCCAGCAGTTTTCGGTCAAACCCCCAGCAGGGATTC.

The rearrangement joins TRBV6-1 to TRBJ1-2; D is ambiguous. This CDR3 has 13 residues. Germline CDR1 reads MNHNS; CDR2 reads SASEGT. Trimming cost V 1 base and J 5 bases, with 8 bases left between them. The CDR3 DNA reads as TGTGCCAGCAGTGAAGAGGCGGTATATGGCTACACCTTC. The encoded protein is CASSEEAVYGYTF.

The chain carries TRBV5-1 and TRBJ2-7, with 10 bases lining up with TRBD1. Per the germline V gene, CDR1 is SGHRS and CDR2 is YFSETQ. V was pared by 4 bases and J by 4 bases, with 8 bases of the junction left unmatched. The CDR3 is made up of 15 amino acids. CDR3 bases: TGCGCCAGCAGCCGAACGGGACAGGGGTTTTACGAGCAGTACTTC. Amino acid sequence: CASSRTGQGFYEQYF.

The chain uses TRBV6-4 and TRBJ1-6; TRBD1 agrees at 8 bases. The germline V gene encodes CDR1 MRHNA and CDR2 SNTAGT. V gave up 6 bases and J gave up 10 bases; unmatched junction bases: 11. The CDR3 extends over 15 amino acids. Written as DNA, the CDR3 is TGTGCCAGCAGGGGGCCCGACAGGGGCCCCTCACCCCTCCACTTT. Residues: CASRGPDRGPSPLHF.

V is TRBV11-2 and J is TRBJ2-1; D unclear. CDR1 SGHAT and CDR2 FQNNGV come from the germline V gene. The V end was cut by 2 bases, the J end by 5 bases, with 4 bases between. This CDR3 region has 12 residues. The CDR3 DNA is TGTGCCAGCAGCTTAAGCAACAATGAGCAGTTCTTC. Protein sequence: CASSLSNNEQFF. Full variable domain (remainder filled in from reference TRBV11-2 and TRBJ2-1): EAGVAQSPRYKIIEKRQSVAFWCNPISGHATLYWYQQILGQGPKLLIQFQNNGVVDDSQLPKDRFSAERLKGVDSTLKIQPAKLEDSAVYLCASSLSNNEQFFGPGTRLTVL.

This chain uses TRBV7-6 with TRBJ1-1; tentative D call: TRBD1 (5 bases). Trimming cost V 3 bases and J 1 base, with 6 bases left between them. The CDR3 contains 13 residues. CDR1 and CDR2 (germline): SGHVS, FNYEAQ. The CDR3 nucleotides are TGTGCCAGCAGCTTGGACAAGAACACTGAAGCTTTCTTT. Encoded protein: CASSLDKNTEAFF.

The chain combines TRBV6-5 with TRBJ2-3; 8 bases align to TRBD1. The germline CDR1 and CDR2 sequences are MNHEY and SVGAGI. With 4 bases clipped from V and 1 base from J, the junction kept 4 bases outside the gene matches. CDR3 size: 15 residues. CDR3: CASSSRGRGTDTQYF. CDR3 sequence (DNA): TGTGCCAGCAGTTCCAGGGGGCGAGGCACAGATACGCAGTATTTT.

The genes are TRBV13 and TRBJ2-4; D perhaps matches TRBD2 (5 bases). The length of the CDR3 is 17 residues. Trimming removed 4 bases from V and 0 bases from J, with 16 bases in between. Germline V lookup: CDR1 PRHDT, CDR2 FYEKMQ (reference sequence). DNA for the CDR3: TGTGCCAGCAGCTCCCCCCGAGGGTCAGGAGCCAAAAACATTCAGTACTTC. Amino acid sequence: CASSSPRGSGAKNIQYF. The variable domain in full, with the rest retrieved from reference TRBV13 and TRBJ2-4, is AAGVIQSPRHLIKEKRETATLKCYPIPRHDTVYWYQQGPGQDPQFLISFYEKMQSDKGSIPDRFSAQQFSDYHSELNMSSLELGDSALYFCASSSPRGSGAKNIQYFGAGTRLSVL.

The rearrangement links TRBV24-1 to TRBJ2-2, with 8 bases fitting TRBD1. The CDR3 has 14 amino acids. The J segment lost 7 bases and the V segment lost 5 bases, leaving 5 bases of the junction unmatched. Germline V gene data show CDR1 as KGHDR and CDR2 as SFDVKD. In DNA, the CDR3 is TGTGCCACCAGTGGCGCAGGGGGCTTCGGGGAGCTGTTTTTT. The encoded protein is CATSGAGGFGELFF.

The V and J genes are TRBV6-5 and TRBJ1-2, with TRBD1 matching over 9 bases. V shed 6 bases, J shed 5 bases, and the junction held 10 bases outside the gene matches. The germline V gene has CDR1 MNHEY and CDR2 SVGAGI. The CDR3 spans 15 residues. The CDR3 DNA follows: TGTGCCAGCAGCTTCCCTACAGGGGGCGGGTATGGCTACACCTTC. It is translated as CASSFPTGGGYGYTF.

J is TRBJ2-4 and V is TRBV20-1, with D possibly matching TRBD2 (5 bases). The V end was cut by 3 bases, the J end by 5 bases, with 5 bases between. CDR3 length: 11 amino acids. CDR1 DFQATT and CDR2 SNEGSKA come from the germline V gene (reference sequence). CDR3 in DNA: TGCAGTGCTAGCGGGGAAAACATTCAGTACTTC. Translating it yields CSASGENIQYF.